This entry lists 10 T cell receptor beta chains sequenced from one sample in a study of blood T cell repertoires in COVID-19 (dated by TCRdb to between 2020 and 2021). Preparation of the library involved the immunoSEQ multiplex PCR assay. In its TCRdb copy, this immuneACCESS table keeps in-frame sequences only and misses some clones. Where compared with another copy, unresolved V genes explain less than half of these, and the others have no known cause. This sample has nearly 350,000 clones in its table, and roughly 90% of those were observed once. Roughly 1% of the sample belongs to the ten largest clones. Material for sequencing was PBMCs or T cells enriched from blood (not recorded which). Every receptor here comes from a woman aged 30 to 39 who had recovered from COVID-19.

V usage is TRBV5-4 and J usage is TRBJ2-7; possible D gene TRBD2, 7 bases. The CDR3 sequence is 15 residues long. The V end was cut by 4 bases, the J end by 5 bases, with 19 bases between. Per the germline V gene, CDR1 is SGHNT and CDR2 is YYREEE (reference sequence). As DNA, the CDR3 is TGTGCCAGCAGCCCGAGGGGGGGTCGGGGGGACGAGCAGTACTTC. This codes for CASSPRGGRGDEQYF.

The V and J genes are TRBV15 and TRBJ2-7; 8 bases are shared with TRBD2. The junction had 5 bases not matched to a gene; V was cut back by 3 bases and J by 1 base. Germline lookup yields CDR1 LNHNV and CDR2 YYDKDF (reference sequence). This CDR3 has 15 amino acids. CDR3 DNA sequence: TGTGCCACCAGCAGGCTGGGCGGGGGGTCCTACGAGCAGTACTTC. This encodes CATSRLGGGSYEQYF.

The DNA of the CDR3 is TGCGCCAGCAGCTTGCGGACAGTCAACACTGAAGCTTTCTTT. Translation: CASSLRTVNTEAFF. The V gene is TRBV5-1, the J gene TRBJ1-1; weak D call: TRBD1 (6 bases). The CDR3 has 14 residues. Germline V gene sequence: CDR1 SGHRS, CDR2 YFSETQ. V lost 1 base and J lost 2, with 9 bases in between. Looking up the rest from reference TRBV5-1 and TRBJ1-1 gives the full variable domain: KAGVTQTPRYLIKTRGQQVTLSCSPISGHRSVSWYQQTPGQGLQFLFEYFSETQRNKGNFPGRFSGRQFSNSRSEMNVSTLELGDSALYLCASSLRTVNTEAFFGQGTRLTVV.

This clone was picked up many times. The J gene is TRBJ2-1, the V gene TRBV5-4, with D possibly TRBD1 on 6 matching bases. The CDR3 sequence is 13 residues long. V lost 10 bases to trimming and J lost 2 bases, with 13 bases between them. The germline V gene has CDR1 SGHNT and CDR2 YYREEE (reference sequence). CDR3 region: CAGRTDAYNEQFF. The CDR3 DNA sequence: TGTGCCGGTCGGACAGACGCCTACAATGAGCAGTTCTTC.

This clone has a single count. The V call is TRBV7-9, the J call TRBJ1-4; 8 nucleotides align to TRBD1. Germline V lookup: CDR1 SEHNR, CDR2 FQNEAQ (reference sequence). V dropped 5 bases and J dropped 6; count of bases not matched to a gene: 8. CDR3 length equals 15 residues. The CDR3 region is CASSERQGLDEKLFF. The DNA for the CDR3 is TGTGCCAGCAGCGAGAGACAGGGGTTAGATGAAAAACTGTTTTTT.

This rearrangement joins TRBV5-1 to TRBJ2-1; no definite D call. Germline V lookup: CDR1 SGHRS, CDR2 YFSETQ. This CDR3 comprises 15 residues. V was shortened by 4 bases and J by 5 bases, with 16 bases between the two germline ends. Written as DNA, the CDR3 is TGCGCCAGCAGCGCCTACCCTTCGGCGGACAATGAGCAGTTCTTC. The encoded protein is CASSAYPSADNEQFF.

The rearrangement uses TRBV3-1 (or the pseudogene TRBV3-2) and TRBJ1-1; tentative D call: TRBD1 (5 bases). Germline V lookup: CDR1 LGHDT, CDR2 YNNKEL (reference sequence). Trimming removed 1 base from V and 4 bases from J, with 7 bases in between. This CDR3 spans 13 amino acids. Written as DNA, the CDR3 is TGTGCCAGCAGCCAAGCCAGGGCCACTGAAGCTTTCTTT. Protein product: CASSQARATEAFF.

The genes are TRBV6-2 or TRBV6-3 and TRBJ1-6, with TRBD1 as a possible D gene (6 bases). V shed 6 bases and J shed 0 bases, with 12 bases lying between them. This CDR3 is built from 16 residues. The V gene's germline CDR1 is MNHEY and CDR2 SVGEGT. CDR3 sequence: CASSPIRGSYNSPLHF. The CDR3 region has the DNA TGTGCCAGCAGCCCGATCAGGGGCTCCTATAATTCACCCCTCCACTTT.

As regards this clone: Germline and junction disagree at one end, which may indicate a read error. This rearrangement joins TRBV3-1 (or the pseudogene TRBV3-2) to TRBJ2-7; D may be TRBD1 (6 bases). Germline loops: CDR1 LGHDT, CDR2 YNNKEL (reference sequence). The CDR3 sequence is 12 residues long. In DNA form, the CDR3 reads TGTGCCAGCAGCCAAGCTAACAGGGTGCTCTTGTTC. Residues: CASSQANRVLLF.

V and J are TRBV9 and TRBJ1-2; D gene ambiguous. V gave up 0 bases and J gave up 2 bases, with 11 bases separating them. Germline lookup yields CDR1 SGDLS and CDR2 YYNGEE. This CDR3 region has 15 residues. In nucleotides, the CDR3 is TGTGCCAGCAGCGTAGGAGATAGTCTCAACTATGGCTACACCTTC. Encoded protein: CASSVGDSLNYGYTF.